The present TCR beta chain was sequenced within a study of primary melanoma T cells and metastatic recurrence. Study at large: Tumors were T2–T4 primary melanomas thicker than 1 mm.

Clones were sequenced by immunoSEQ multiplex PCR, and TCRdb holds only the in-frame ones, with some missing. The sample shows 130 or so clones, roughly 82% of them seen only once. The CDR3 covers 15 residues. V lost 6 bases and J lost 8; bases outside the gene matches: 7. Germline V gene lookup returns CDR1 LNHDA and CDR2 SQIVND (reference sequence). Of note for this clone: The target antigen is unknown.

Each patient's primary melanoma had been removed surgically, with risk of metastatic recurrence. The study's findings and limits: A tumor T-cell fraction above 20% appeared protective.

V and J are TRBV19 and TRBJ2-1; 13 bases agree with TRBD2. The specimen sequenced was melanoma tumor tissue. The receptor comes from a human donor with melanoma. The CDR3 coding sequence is TGTGCCAGTAGCCGGACTAGCGGGGGATTCGATGAGCAGTTCTTC. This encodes CASSRTSGGFDEQFF.